The 7 T cell receptor beta chains presented below share a single source sample, sequenced in a study of OX40 agonist ivuxolimab in advanced cancers. Data came from immunoSEQ multiplex PCR; TCRdb stores just in-frame clones and leaves some out. The sample carries around 70,000 clones, around 93% recorded once. The material was CD4+ or CD8+ T cells sorted from blood, obtained in a trial of the OX40 agonist ivuxolimab. The receptors here all came from an adult with an advanced solid tumor such as melanoma, head and neck, liver or kidney cancer.

The chain couples TRBV5-6 to TRBJ2-1, with 13 bases fitting TRBD2. The germline CDR1 and CDR2 sequences are SGHDT and YYEEEE. V shed 1 base, J shed 5 bases, and the junction held 6 bases outside the gene matches. The length of the CDR3 is 17 residues. The CDR3 coding sequence is TGTGCCAGCAGCTTGATTACTAGCGGGGGGGTAGACAATGAGCAGTTCTTC. Amino acids: CASSLITSGGVDNEQFF.

J is TRBJ2-5 and V is TRBV5-1, with TRBD1 matching over 8 bases. Germline CDR1 SGHRS, CDR2 YFSETQ. V shed 0 bases, J shed 4 bases, and the junction held 8 bases outside the gene matches. There are 16 residues in the CDR3. The CDR3: CASSLGGQGRGETQYF. CDR3 nucleotide sequence: TGCGCCAGCAGCTTGGGAGGACAGGGCAGAGGAGAGACCCAGTACTTC. Supplemented by reference TRBV5-1 and TRBJ2-5, the full variable domain reads KAGVTQTPRYLIKTRGQQVTLSCSPISGHRSVSWYQQTPGQGLQFLFEYFSETQRNKGNFPGRFSGRQFSNSRSEMNVSTLELGDSALYLCASSLGGQGRGETQYFGPGTRLLVL.

V and J are TRBV21-1 and TRBJ2-3; TRBD2 is the table's D call and was not checked against the DNA. TRBV21-1 is given as a pseudogene. CDR3 length equals 15 residues. The CDR3 spells CASSRCGGSPGTQYF. CDR3 DNA: TGTGCCAGCAGCAGGTGCGGGGGCTCCCCCGGTACGCAGTATTTT.

This clone was observed a few times. The gene calls are TRBV27 and TRBJ2-2, with TRBD1 matching over 7 bases. The V gene's germline CDR1 is MNHEY and CDR2 SMNVEV (reference sequence). The CDR3 runs 14 residues. Trimming cost V 5 bases and J 4 bases; bases outside gene matches: 4. CDR3 nucleotides: TGTGCCAGCAGTAGGGCAGGGGGCACCGGGGAGCTGTTTTTT. Amino acids: CASSRAGGTGELFF.

CDR3 sequence reads: CASSSGTGGTGELFF. The CDR3 region has the DNA TGTGCCAGCAGCTCTGGGACAGGGGGAACCGGGGAGCTGTTTTTT. The chain recombines TRBV5-8 with TRBJ2-2, with 11 bases matching TRBD1. The CDR3 covers 15 residues. V lost 3 bases and J lost 5; bases outside the gene matches: 3. CDR1 and CDR2 (germline): SGHTS, YDEGEE. Using reference TRBV5-8 and TRBJ2-2 for the parts outside the CDR3, the full variable domain is EAGVTQSPTHLIKTRGQQATLRCSPISGHTSVYWYQQALGLGLQFLLWYDEGEERNRGNFPPRFSGRQFPNYSSELNVNALELEDSALYLCASSSGTGGTGELFFGEGSRLTVL.

The chain carries TRBV7-2 and TRBJ1-2, with 8 bases fitting TRBD1. J lost 2 bases, V lost 5 bases, and 1 base had no gene match. CDR3 length: 13 amino acids. Germline V lookup: CDR1 SGHTA, CDR2 FQGNSA. The CDR3 reads CASSQGANYGYTF. CDR3 coding DNA: TGTGCCAGCAGCCAGGGGGCGAACTATGGCTACACCTTC.

The chain combines TRBV29-1 with TRBJ2-2; possible D gene TRBD1, 5 bases. Per germline, CDR1 SQVTM and CDR2 ANQGSEA. V lost 7 bases to trimming and J lost 6 bases, with 12 bases between them. This CDR3 has 12 residues. The CDR3 DNA reads TGCAGCGCGGCAGGGTCATCCGGGGAGCTGTTTTTT. It is translated as CSAAGSSGELFF.